This T cell receptor beta chain was documented in a study of Graves' ophthalmopathy and Graves' hyperthyroidism. The wider study: There was a collection of peripheral blood at initial diagnosis, before any treatment.

Sampling over 8 ml of fresh peripheral blood provided the PBMCs. From RNA, the CDR3 regions of TCR beta chains were amplified and sequenced. Second-round multiplex PCR came after first-round RT-PCR with HTBI primers. A single record per CDR3 protein comes from TCRdb applying MiXCR to the multiplex PCR reads. The profile covers fewer than 400,000 distinct CDR3 sequences, with approximately 20% appearing a single time and roughly 1.5% taken by the ten largest. Germline assignment: CDR1 MNHEY and CDR2 SVGAGI. The CDR3 runs 13 residues. V lost 7 bases and J lost 4, with 14 bases in between. The receptor was derived from a woman aged 18-35 years with Graves' ophthalmopathy. The gene calls are TRBV6-5 and TRBJ2-7; D perhaps matches TRBD1 (6 bases). What was sequenced was peripheral blood. The CDR3 DNA sequence: TGTGCCAGCATTACAGGGTTAGGTTACGAGCAGTACTTC. The encoded protein is CASITGLGYEQYF.